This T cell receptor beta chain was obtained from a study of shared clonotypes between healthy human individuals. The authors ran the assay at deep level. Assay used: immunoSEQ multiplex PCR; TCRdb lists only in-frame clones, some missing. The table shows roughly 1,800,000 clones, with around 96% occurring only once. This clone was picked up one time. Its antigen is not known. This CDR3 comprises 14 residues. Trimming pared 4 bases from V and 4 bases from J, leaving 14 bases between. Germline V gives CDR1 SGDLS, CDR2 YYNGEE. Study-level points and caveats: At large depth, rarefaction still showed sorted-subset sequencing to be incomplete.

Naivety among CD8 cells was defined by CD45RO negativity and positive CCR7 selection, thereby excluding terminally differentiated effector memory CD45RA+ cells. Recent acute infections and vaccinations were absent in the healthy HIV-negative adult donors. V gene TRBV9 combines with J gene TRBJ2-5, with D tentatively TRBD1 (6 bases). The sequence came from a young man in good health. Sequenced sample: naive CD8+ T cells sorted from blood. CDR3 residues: CASSSGQSRETQYF. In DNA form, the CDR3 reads TGTGCCAGCAGCTCCGGACAGTCGAGAGAGACCCAGTACTTC.